This T cell receptor beta chain comes out of a study of lymphopenia after photon versus proton radiotherapy. Study-level points and caveats: After lymphocyte nadir, photon-treated repertoires showed oligoclonal expansion, especially CD8+ Temra. Relative stability marked proton patients; photon patients lost diversity and naive cells. Larger post-nadir TCR diversity loss correlated inversely with survival in deceased patients. Survival link was tested only in deceased patients; proton benefit remains a possibility.

On this clone: As yet, its antigen is unknown.

The CDR3 length is 15 residues. CDR1 LGHNA and CDR2 YSLEER come from the germline V gene. Trimming stripped 1 base from V and 6 bases from J, with 13 bases between. TCRdb keeps only in-frame clones here, not all; method: immunoSEQ multiplex PCR. The sample records 50,000 or so clones, approximately 92% being singletons. Source: peripheral blood, taken from a patient treated with photon-based radiotherapy. This receptor was identified in a woman aged 35 to 49 with cholangiocarcinoma. This chain joins TRBV4-3 and TRBJ2-1, with D possibly matching TRBD2 (6 bases). The CDR3 DNA is TGCGCCAGCAGCCAAGGTTCAGGGACTCTCAATGAGCAGTTCTTC. It codes for CASSQGSGTLNEQFF.